This T cell receptor (beta chain) was sequenced in a study of T cell repertoires in cytomegalovirus infection. For this clonotype: The antigen is not known.

TCRdb used MiXCR to reprocess the reads, holding one entry per CDR3 protein. Of some 940,000 distinct CDR3 sequences listed, about a third are singletons. The CDR3 extends over 17 amino acids. Germline V CDR1 and CDR2: SGHVS, FNYEAQ. V gave up 6 bases and J gave up 5 bases, with 26 bases separating them. The TCR originated in a human donor in good health (CMV status not recorded). Some clones in this sample may be carry-over from other donors' samples. Here the sequenced sample was cultured CD8+ T cells from PBMCs, taken from culture after CMV antigen stimulation. The chain is built from TRBV7-6 and TRBJ2-7; possible D gene TRBD2, 6 bases. This CDR3 is CASSRTPARREVDEQYF. The CDR3 nucleotides are TGTGCCAGCAGTCGTACTCCTGCTAGGAGGGAGGTTGACGAGCAGTACTTC.